Listed below are T cell receptor beta chains from one sample, sequenced in a study of radiotherapy plus CTLA-4 blockade in lung cancer. Repertoires were generated with immunoSEQ multiplex PCR, while TCRdb's copy carries only in-frame clones and drops some. This table holds roughly 45,000 clones, 50% to 70% found once. This specimen was peripheral blood, taken from a patient treated with radiotherapy plus ipilimumab. The receptors stem from a human donor with non-small cell lung cancer who had a partial response to radiotherapy plus ipilimumab. Both conserved end residues are part of each CDR3. The D gene is left open where the match is weak. Rows may omit the clone size; those that give it use once, few, many or a size class.

V gene	clone size	J gene	D gene	CDR3 DNA	CDR3 protein
TRBV12-5	-	TRBJ2-5	TRBD1	TGTGCTAGTGGCTCCACAGGGGGCCTAGGGGAGACCCAGTACTTC	CASGSTGGLGETQYF
TRBV30	-	TRBJ1-2	-	TGTGCCTGGAGTGTCGTGTCCAGAAACTATGGCTACACCTTC	CAWSVVSRNYGYTF
TRBV7-2	-	TRBJ2-5	TRBD2	TGTGCCAGCAGCTCCGGGACTAGCGGGGGGCAAGAGACCCAGTACTTC	CASSSGTSGGQETQYF
TRBV4-3	-	TRBJ2-3	TRBD1	TGCGCCAGCAGCCAAGAAGGACAGGCCTCCACAGATACGCAGTATTTT	CASSQEGQASTDTQYF
TRBV9	-	TRBJ2-3	TRBD2	TGTGCCAGCGGATTAGCGGGAGAGGGCACAGATACGCAGTATTTT	CASGLAGEGTDTQYF
TRBV4-1	-	TRBJ2-7	-	TGCGCCAGCAGGAGAGAGGGTCACCTCTCCTACGAGCAGTACTTC	CASRREGHLSYEQYF
TRBV21-1	few	TRBJ2-7	-	TGTGCCAGCCTTGGACAGGGCGGCCCCTACGAGCAGTACTTC	CASLGQGGPYEQYF
TRBV5-1	few	TRBJ2-3	TRBD2	TGCGCCAGCAGCCCAGGAGCGGGGGGATCCGGGGGAACGCAGTATTTT	CASSPGAGGSGGTQYF
TRBV5-4	-	TRBJ2-3	TRBD1	TGTGCCAGCAGCCGTCGCGACAGGGGGCGGGATACGCAGTATTTT	CASSRRDRGRDTQYF
TRBV11-2	-	TRBJ1-1	-	TGTGCCAGCAGCCGTGACACGGAAGCTTTCTTT	CASSRDTEAFF
TRBV27	-	TRBJ1-1	-	TGTGCCAGCAGGGGTGGGGCGACAACTGAAGCTTTCTTT	CASRGGATTEAFF
TRBV19	-	TRBJ2-1	-	TGTGCCAGTAGGACGGAGCAAACTAGGAGCTCCTACAATGAGCAGTTCTTC	CASRTEQTRSSYNEQFF
TRBV11-2	-	TRBJ2-5	TRBD2	TGTGCCAGCAGCCTAGGGGGTGCGGCGGGGGGCTTCCAAGAGACCCAGTACTTC	CASSLGGAAGGFQETQYF
TRBV29-1	-	TRBJ2-7	TRBD1	TGCAGTGTACAAGACAGGGCAGTTAAGTACGAGCAGTACTTC	CSVQDRAVKYEQYF
TRBV7-2	-	TRBJ1-2	-	TGTGCCAGCAGCTTAGGTTCCGGGACATCCTATGGCTACACCTTC	CASSLGSGTSYGYTF
TRBV2	-	TRBJ1-2	-	TGTGCCAGCGAGGGGGGGGCAGTTGGCTACACCTTC	CASEGGAVGYTF
TRBV2	-	TRBJ1-2	-	TGTGCCAGCAATGAAGACAGATCGAATGGCTACACCTTC	CASNEDRSNGYTF
TRBV5-4	few	TRBJ2-7	-	TGTGCCAGCAGCCCCCAGAGGGTTGGCTCCTACGAGCAGTACTTC	CASSPQRVGSYEQYF
TRBV4-3	-	TRBJ1-1	TRBD1	TGCGCCAGCAGCCAGGACAGGGGCCACACTGAAGCTTTCTTT	CASSQDRGHTEAFF
TRBV10-3	-	TRBJ2-3	TRBD2	TGTGCCATCAAGGATAGCGGGCAACTCACAGATACGCAGTATTTT	CAIKDSGQLTDTQYF
TRBV5-1	few	TRBJ1-1	-	TGCGCCAGCAGCTGGACACGGAACACTGAAGCTTTCTTT	CASSWTRNTEAFF
TRBV5-1	-	TRBJ2-7	TRBD1	TGCGCCAGCAGTCCCACCTTAGGACAGGGCACCTACGAGCAGTACTTC	CASSPTLGQGTYEQYF
TRBV7-3	-	TRBJ2-7	TRBD1	TGTGCCAGCAGCACCCGACAGGGTAACTACGAGCAGTACTTC	CASSTRQGNYEQYF
TRBV7-6	-	TRBJ2-7	-	TGTGCCAGCAGCCTAGGGCCCAGGGGCGGGTACGAGCAGTACTTC	CASSLGPRGGYEQYF
TRBV7-2	-	TRBJ1-1	-	TGTGCCAGCAGCTTTACGACAGGGAACACTGAAGCTTTCTTT	CASSFTTGNTEAFF
TRBV5-1	-	TRBJ2-2	-	TGCGCCAGCAGCTTGGTCCCGCGGGATGGTCCCGGGGAGCTGTTTTTT	CASSLVPRDGPGELFF
TRBV5-6	-	TRBJ1-1	TRBD1	TGTGCCAGCAGCGCGGCCGGGACAGGGCTTGGAGCTTTCTTT	CASSAAGTGLGAFF
TRBV6-1	-	TRBJ2-3	-	TGTGCCAGCATGCCGCGACAGACTCGCACAGATACGCAGTATTTT	CASMPRQTRTDTQYF
TRBV19	-	TRBJ2-7	TRBD1	TGTGCCAGTAAACGAACCGGGACAGGGGGCCACGAGCAGTACTTC	CASKRTGTGGHEQYF
TRBV6-5	-	TRBJ1-2	-	TGTGCCAGCAGTGGGCGGAGGGCGGAAGGCTACACCTTC	CASSGRRAEGYTF
TRBV9	-	TRBJ1-2	-	TGTGCCAGCAGCGCCGACGCAGGGCGGGGTGGCTACACCTTC	CASSADAGRGGYTF
TRBV14	many	TRBJ2-1	TRBD2	TGTGCCAGCACCGGGCTAGCGGGGGGGAGTGAGCAGTTCTTC	CASTGLAGGSEQFF
TRBV19	-	TRBJ2-1	-	TGTGCCAGTAGTTATCTGTACAATGAGCAGTTCTTC	CASSYLYNEQFF
TRBV5-1	-	TRBJ2-5	-	TGCGCCAGCAGCTTGGCTGGCTCACCAGATACCCAGTACTTC	CASSLAGSPDTQYF
TRBV14	few	TRBJ1-2	TRBD1	TGTGCCAGCAGCCGACTAGACAGGGGGTCTGATGGCTACACCTTC	CASSRLDRGSDGYTF
TRBV9	-	TRBJ2-1	TRBD1	TGTGCCAGCAGCGTGTCTGGGGGGACAGGCTCCTACAATGAGCAGTTCTTC	CASSVSGGTGSYNEQFF
TRBV4-3	-	TRBJ2-7	TRBD2	TGCGCCAGCAGCCAAGGGGTGACGGGGGGGCCTTACGAGCAGTACTTC	CASSQGVTGGPYEQYF
TRBV6-1	-	TRBJ1-2	-	TGTGCCAGCAGACAGGCGTTAGGATTCGGTGGCTACACCTTC	CASRQALGFGGYTF
TRBV2	-	TRBJ2-5	TRBD1	TGTGCCAGCGGGACAGTTCAAGAGACCCAGTACTTC	CASGTVQETQYF
TRBV9	-	TRBJ1-6	-	TGTGCCAGCAGCGTTCAGGACAGAGGAGGTTCACCCCTCCACTTT	CASSVQDRGGSPLHF
TRBV4-2	-	TRBJ1-2	TRBD1	TGTGCCAGCAGTCCTAGGGGGCAGGACTATGGCTACACCTTC	CASSPRGQDYGYTF
TRBV7-7	few	TRBJ2-3	TRBD2	TGTGCTAGCAGCCCGGGTCTAGCGGGGGGCACAGATACGCAGTATTTT	CASSPGLAGGTDTQYF